This note documents a single T cell receptor beta chain sequence. What it binds is unknown. In germline, CDR1 is SGDLS, CDR2 YYNGEE. V gave up 4 bases and J gave up 1 base; unmatched junction bases: 5. The CDR3 consists of 18 residues. These data originate in a study of T cell responses to AZD1222 COVID-19 vaccine. At the level of the study: Second-dose recipients at about 4 or about 12 weeks were treated as one pooled group.

Whole-study findings and limits: Repertoire sampling was restricted to post-peak T cell response timepoints. Targets within unmutated variant regions were reportedly found for nearly half of spike-specific TCRs.

Libraries were prepared by immunoSEQ multiplex PCR; TCRdb keeps only in-frame clonotypes and omits some of them. The table includes under 150,000 clones, 90% to 95% detected once. Material: peripheral blood, obtained on day 0 of AZD1222 vaccination. The source of this sequence is an adult in good health. The gene calls are TRBV9 and TRBJ2-2; 15 nucleotides match TRBD2. The CDR3 nucleotides read TGTGCCAGCAGCCCCGGGGGACTAGCGGGAGGGAACACCGGGGAGCTGTTTTTT. Protein: CASSPGGLAGGNTGELFF.